This TCR beta chain was sequenced for a study of T cells after yellow fever vaccination. Study results and caveats: Post-booster samples contained most primary-vaccination clones (nearly 98% CD4, about 90% CD8). A small proportion of clonotypes was detected in both the CD4 and CD8 compartments. The secondary response was weaker but peaked faster, day 5 versus 15.

Template switching by 5'RACE produced TCR cDNA, adding a universal primer site and UMIs. TCRdb reprocessed the 5' RACE reads via MiXCR and lists one record per CDR3 protein. The sample holds 300,000 to 350,000 distinct CDR3 sequences, around 4.1% seen once. To note about this clonotype: Antigen unknown.

Looked up from germline, CDR1 is SGHNT and CDR2 is YYREEE (reference sequence). The V gene lost 1 base and the J gene lost 5 bases, with 10 bases spanning the gap. The CDR3 covers 13 residues. This TCR was recovered from a young man who received the YFV17D yellow fever vaccine. The sample here was PBMCs, taken 5 days after the yellow fever booster vaccination. The rearrangement uses TRBV5-4 and TRBJ2-7, with D maybe TRBD2 (6 bases). The CDR3 region has the DNA TGTGCCAGCAGCTTGTCCCCGGGGGACGAGCAGTACTTC. Translating gives CASSLSPGDEQYF.